One sample yielded the 3 T cell receptor beta chains listed below, sequenced in a study of Graves' ophthalmopathy and Graves' hyperthyroidism. Amplification of the TCR beta CDR3 regions used RNA transcripts (as template). In the first round, RT-PCR was carried out with HTBI primers, and a multiplex PCR formed the second round. TCRdb re-called the multiplex PCR reads through MiXCR, storing one row per CDR3 protein. The sample lists some 750,000 distinct CDR3 sequences, roughly 41% seen once, with 35% to 55% in the top ten. The specimen sequenced was peripheral blood. All receptors derive from an adult man with Graves' ophthalmopathy.

The V and J genes are TRBV29-1 and TRBJ2-7; D is unclear. Deletions cut 5 bases from V and 2 bases from J, with 22 bases between. This CDR3 is built from 16 residues. Germline V gene data show CDR1 as SQVTM and CDR2 as ANQGSEA. CDR3 DNA sequence: TGCAGCGTTTCACCCAGTAGTGGGCAGCTAACCTACGAGCAGTACTTC. Translating gives CSVSPSSGQLTYEQYF.

This clonotype was observed a handful of times. The V and J genes are TRBV11-2 and TRBJ2-7; 7 bases match TRBD1. J gave up 0 bases and V 3 bases, and 5 bases lay outside the gene matches. Germline CDR1 reads SGHAT; CDR2 reads FQNNGV. The CDR3 spans 15 residues. The DNA for the CDR3 is TGTGCCAGCAGCTTGCTTCCAGGGGGCTCCTACGAGCAGTACTTC. It yields the protein CASSLLPGGSYEQYF. Using reference TRBV11-2 and TRBJ2-7 for the parts outside the CDR3, the full variable domain is EAGVAQSPRYKIIEKRQSVAFWCNPISGHATLYWYQQILGQGPKLLIQFQNNGVVDDSQLPKDRFSAERLKGVDSTLKIQPAKLEDSAVYLCASSLLPGGSYEQYFGPGTRLTVT.

This sequence joins TRBV29-1 and TRBJ2-7, with 7 positions matching TRBD2. The CDR3 extends over 16 amino acids. The V gene end was trimmed by 5 bases and the J gene end by 0 bases; junction bases not matched to a gene: 13. The germline V gene has CDR1 SQVTM and CDR2 ANQGSEA. CDR3 in amino acids: CSVRGEGTFNSYEQYF. The CDR3 DNA follows: TGCAGCGTTAGAGGGGAGGGGACCTTTAACTCCTACGAGCAGTACTTC.